This T cell receptor (beta chain) was found in a study of cytomegalovirus exposure and HLA in healthy donors (dated 2017 in TCRdb). With respect to the entire study: In an earlier analysis of roughly 590 of the donors, 276 Gb of sequence data and 90 million to 120 million unique TCR beta sequences from roughly 180 million T cells were reported. An early release covering over 500 HLA-typed donors comprised 250 to 350 gigabases of sequencing data and around 86 million unique TCR sequences. Among the approximately 430 genotyped donors, approximately 76% belonged to the genetic ancestry cluster associated with self-reported Caucasian donors. The study aimed to test whether cataloging public T cell receptors could reveal signatures of past pathogen exposure. Using immunosequencing, the study profiled T cell repertoires from roughly 650 subjects and related those repertoires to cytomegalovirus serostatus. Besides the first cohort of around 700 subjects, a separate validation cohort made up of 120 different subjects was used. To predict cytomegalovirus infection status, the study brought together high-throughput TCR immunosequencing, statistical association of individual TCRs with disease status, and machine learning. To study patterns of TCR occurrence, a later analysis re-analyzed previously published TCR beta repertoires from more than 550 donors and added high-resolution HLA genotyping. Rather than drawing on any new phenotypic data, the later analysis identified candidate immune exposures from TCR beta sequences and the way those sequences occurred across donors. In an earlier analysis of 587 of the donors, high-throughput TCR beta sequencing was used to judge whether each TCR beta V gene segment behaved as functional or pseudogenic. Donor age, sex, ethnicity and CMV serostatus were compiled together with the repertoire data. A later genetic analysis took genome-wide SNP genotypes for about 65% of the roughly 670 donors and used that subset as a discovery cohort. All discovery cohort repertoires had been generated using a single sequencing platform. Class I and class II HLA loci were covered by the typing at four-digit resolution. Typing coverage varied by locus: roughly 629-630 donors for A, B, C, DRB1 and DQB1; approximately 500 for DQA1; some 610 for DPA1; 450 to 480 for DPB1. Several DR-DQ haplotypes were handled as single units for association and clustering because linkage in the cohort was strong. Across under 500 genotyped donors of the cohort, an average of approximately 220,000 unique TCR beta nucleotide sequences per donor were sequenced, and 15% to 20% of those sequences were non-productive.

The paper as a whole reports these results and caveats: HLA typing was unavailable for some donors at each locus, so association tests used only the typed subset. In a later analysis, most CMV-associated TCR beta chains were found to appear HLA-restricted, with HLA associations seemingly driven largely by CMV exposure. When HLA alleles, especially DR and DQ, strongly co-occurred, attributing TCR associations to individual alleles was difficult. A later genetic analysis reported fewer N-insertions in productive TCRs among donors in an Asian-associated ancestry cluster than the roughly 700-donor mean. A cluster of highly shared sequence variants was judged likely to represent a technical artifact of the sequencing pipeline. Some IMGT-functional V segments, including TRBV6-2 and TRBV6-3, could not be distinguished by the 87-base-pair reads and were therefore excluded. Only TCR beta chains were sequenced in this cohort, and the absence of alpha or paired-chain data limited detectable features. An earlier analysis of roughly 570 of the donors showed that most TCR beta V segments appeared in productive rearrangements either about 87% or about 30% of the time, which broadly matched IMGT annotations. The authors suggested that the approach could potentially be generalized to other disease states and immunological phenotypes. In the study, approximately 150 TCR beta chains were listed as associated with cytomegalovirus. Compared with equally common non-associated chains, HLA-associated TCR beta chains in a later analysis were more clonally expanded and had lower generation probabilities. Correlated functional status among segregating V segments might be attributable to linkage disequilibrium, but an unknown experimental factor could not be ruled out. Because counts were too low, some 17 rarely observed V segments, including chromosome 9 orphons, were excluded from the earlier analysis of some 540 of the donors. Three of the identified cytomegalovirus-associated TCR beta chains were confirmed in vitro to be specific for cytomegalovirus antigens. In a later analysis, TCR association rates were found to vary across HLA loci, with the most associated TCRs seen for DRB1 alleles and the fewest for HLA-C alleles. According to a later analysis, parvovirus B19, influenza, CMV and Epstein-Barr virus appeared linked to several top co-occurrence clusters. Sequencing depth was assumed to be roughly uniform across donors in the presence/absence analyses, though that assumption may not hold. Immune exposure information for the cohort was limited to CMV serostatus. A later genetic analysis associated a missense DCLRE1C variant with V-gene and J-gene trimming of TCR beta chains, and an independent cohort replicated the association. A further reported finding was that TCR beta sequences accurately predicted the HLA-A and HLA-B alleles for most subjects in the first cohort. While some public TCRs were present in many individuals, most TCR sequences turned up only very rarely across donors. In both the original and validation cohorts, the classifier was reported to diagnose cytomegalovirus status with high specificity and sensitivity. At a false discovery rate of 0.05, a later analysis linked fewer than 20,000 TCR beta sequences to specific HLA alleles.

Worth noting for this clone: Its antigen is currently not known. No much larger clone is present one base from it, and per-base qualities are unavailable.

Library creation used the immunoSEQ multiplex PCR assay. The multiplex PCR relied on a mix of 60 forward primers for TCR Vbeta segments and 13 reverse primers for TCR Jbeta segments. Amplification of the CDR3 region of rearranged TCR beta genes was performed with a multiplex PCR assay on genomic DNA. Amplified TCR beta libraries were sequenced as 87-base-pair reads on the Illumina HiSeq System. In the paper's pipeline: Across the 666 repertoires, a later analysis counted 80 million or so unique TCR beta chains, roughly 11 million of which were shared by at least two donors. To remove PCR and sequencing errors, raw reads were error-corrected and collapsed into unique sequences using a nearest-neighbor algorithm that merged closely related sequences. V, D and J gene segments were assigned by aligning CDR3 sequences to IMGT reference sequences. Each retained sequence needed at least a six-nucleotide match to both a V gene segment and a J gene segment. A rearrangement was called productive if the CDR3 had no stop codons and remained in frame with V and J, and every other rearrangement was called non-productive. Following IMGT convention, CDR3 was defined as the stretch from the second conserved V-encoded cysteine up to the conserved J-encoded phenylalanine. Sequences without an unambiguous match to a single V gene segment were excluded from the earlier analysis of about 600 of the donors. An earlier analysis of a few hundred of the donors called V segments functional above 56.7% productive rearrangements and segregating when the between-donor standard deviation exceeded 5%. A statistical classification framework was built for diagnosing cytomegalovirus status from the catalog of TCR beta chain sequences. V and J gene assignment, in a later analysis, came from comparing TCR nucleotide sequences with IMGT/GENE-DB human TR gene sequences. The TCRdist pipeline was used in a later analysis to assign CDR3 sequences and most-parsimonious VDJ recombination scenarios. In a later analysis, each TCR beta chain was defined by its CDR3 amino acid sequence together with its V-gene family, and reads lacking a unique V-gene family were excluded. In a later analysis, 450 to 600 highly shared, low-generation-probability nucleotide sequences were removed to address suspected cross-contamination and a sequencing artifact. For each public chain, a later analysis derived a clonal expansion index from normalized ranks of inferred template counts within each repertoire. In a later analysis, generation probabilities were computed with a VDJ recombination model fitted to out-of-frame rearrangements, and the resulting probabilities were checked against IGoR. A later analysis scored TCR-TCR, TCR-HLA and TCR-CMV co-occurrence with hypergeometric tests, applying a repertoire-size bias correction to TCR pairs. A later analysis estimated false discovery rates by permuting HLA or CMV assignments 20 times. In a later analysis, co-occurring TCRs were grouped using DBSCAN, with TCRdist sequence similarity added in when clustering inside HLA-allele-positive subsets. Repertoires with fewer than 30,000 or more than 120,000 public chains were left out of co-occurrence clustering, as were about five repertoires with anomalous nucleotide sharing. TCRdb took this table from immuneACCESS and kept in-frame rearrangements with V and J called. Such tables lack part of the clones; where checked against another copy, unresolved V genes explain under half of the gap, and the rest is unexplained. V, J and clone size reflect that table, while D and trimming were determined from the DNA. This sample gives over 95,000 clones in total; about 70% of them show up just once. Of the sample, approximately 2% falls within the top ten clones.

The CDR3 goes from the cysteine to the phenylalanine over 12 residues. CDR3 DNA is the only sequence kept; it has 36 bases, read in frame from the first base. From the germline V gene, CDR1 is SGHDT and CDR2 is YYEEEE. V was cut back by 0 bases and J by 12 bases, leaving a gap of 10 bases between them. The cohort comprised 666 healthy bone marrow donors. All cohort members were sampled while nominally healthy, although unrecorded immune exposures were likely present. Of the 650 to 750 cohort members, 250 to 300 had positive CMV serostatus and just over 350 had negative CMV serostatus, and CMV serostatus was not recorded for the donor. A peripheral blood sample was collected from each donor, and TCR beta sequencing was performed on peripheral blood mononuclear cells. The Qiagen DNeasy Blood Extraction Kit was used to extract genomic DNA from the blood cell samples.

The sequence was obtained from a human donor in good health. Sample: PBMCs. The V and J segments used are TRBV5-6 and TRBJ2-1; TRBD2 is possibly the D segment (5 matching bases). The bases are TGTGCCAGCAGCTTGGGGGAGCAGGCGCAGTTCTTC. Its protein is CASSLGEQAQFF.